The sequence of this TCR beta chain was determined in a study of cytomegalovirus exposure and HLA in healthy donors. The germline CDR1 and CDR2 sequences are SGHAT and FQNNGV. V dropped 4 bases and J dropped 2 bases, with 3 bases sitting between them. The CDR3 contains 12 residues. This PCR relied on a set of 60 Vbeta primers and 13 Jbeta primers. Profiling relied on immunoSEQ multiplex PCR, and the TCRdb table lists in-frame clones only, not all of them. This table has 180,000 or so clones, 75% to 90% appearing once. Overall study findings and caveats: The majority of CMV-associated TCR beta chains were reported as apparently HLA-restricted in a later analysis. There were reportedly fewer N-insertions in an Asian-associated ancestry cluster than the approximately 640-donor mean, in a later analysis. Investigators reported some 150 TCR beta chains as tied to cytomegalovirus.

To note about this clone: Its matching antigen is unknown.

This chain joins TRBV11-2 and TRBJ1-3; D unresolved. The specimen was PBMCs. This TCR was recovered from a man aged 18 to 30 in good health and CMV-seropositive. The CDR3 sequence is CASSSAGNTIYF. In nucleotides, the CDR3 is TGTGCCAGCAGCTCAGCTGGAAACACCATATATTTT. The whole variable domain, remainder taken from reference TRBV11-2 and TRBJ1-3, is EAGVAQSPRYKIIEKRQSVAFWCNPISGHATLYWYQQILGQGPKLLIQFQNNGVVDDSQLPKDRFSAERLKGVDSTLKIQPAKLEDSAVYLCASSSAGNTIYFGEGSWLTVV.